The clone carrying this T cell receptor (beta chain) was seen a few times. Its antigen is as yet unknown. With 3 bases removed from V and 6 bases from J, the gap between germline ends came to 12 bases. The germline CDR1 and CDR2 sequences are DFQATT and SNEGSKA (reference sequence). This CDR3 spans 13 amino acids. The data originate from a study of identical twins. Template switching supplied a universal primer site; unique molecular identifiers were carried on the cDNA. MiXCR was run by TCRdb on the 5' RACE reads, yielding one entry per CDR3 protein. The sample carries nearly 650,000 distinct CDR3 sequences, just over 7% recorded once. Study-level findings and limits: Sequences that were out-of-frame, alpha and twin-shared displayed an excess of low generation probability. Whereas memory repertoires showed no such difference, abundant cord blood beta clonotypes carried fewer insertions.

These records were also assigned to another study, of yellow fever vaccine responses in identical twins. That work adds: Reportedly, twins' vaccine T cell responses looked partly convergent and partly personalized.

Sequencing was performed on PBMCs. The TCR was taken from a woman younger than 30 in good health. The rearrangement uses TRBV20-1 and TRBJ2-1; the D is unclear. In DNA form, the CDR3 reads TGCAGTGCTAGTCCCCAAACTATCAATGAGCAGTTCTTC. Its protein product is CSASPQTINEQFF.